This note documents a single TCR beta chain sequence. The antigen this receptor binds is unknown. The cohort was made up of 500 to 800 healthy bone marrow donors. At the time of sampling, every cohort member was nominally healthy, though immune exposures that went unrecorded were likely present. The donor was CMV seropositive and belonged to the group of around 300 seropositive cohort members. Every donor gave a peripheral blood sample, and the peripheral blood mononuclear cells from that sample were used for TCR beta sequencing. The Qiagen DNeasy Blood Extraction Kit was used to extract genomic DNA from the blood cell samples. The germline V gene gives CDR1 as WSHSY and CDR2 as SAAADI. There are 13 amino acids in the CDR3, from cysteine to phenylalanine inclusive. Only CDR3 DNA remains: 39 bases, in frame from the first base. Trimming removed 8 bases from V and 4 bases from J; the gene matches leave 7 bases unexplained.

The data belong to a study of cytomegalovirus exposure and HLA in healthy donors (dated by TCRdb to the late 2010s). Background for the entire study: In an earlier analysis of 550 to 750 of the donors, around 300 Gb of sequence data and 117 million unique TCR beta sequences from 180 million or so T cells were reported. Roughly 300 gigabases of sequencing data and approximately 92 million unique TCR sequences made up an early release that covered several hundred HLA-typed donors. Among the roughly 400 genotyped donors, around 79% belonged to the genetic ancestry cluster associated with self-reported Caucasian donors. The study aimed to test whether cataloging public T cell receptors could reveal signatures of past pathogen exposure. Using immunosequencing, the study profiled T cell repertoires from about 610 subjects and related those repertoires to cytomegalovirus serostatus. In addition to the first cohort of 650 to 750 subjects, a separate validation cohort of approximately 120 different subjects was used. To predict cytomegalovirus infection status, the study combined high-throughput TCR immunosequencing, statistical association of individual TCRs with disease status, and machine learning. A later analysis re-examined previously published TCR beta repertoires from 610 or so donors and added high-resolution HLA genotyping to investigate patterns of TCR occurrence. The later analysis used no new phenotypic data to find candidate immune exposures, relying instead on TCR beta sequences and their occurrence across donors. In an earlier analysis of roughly 540 of the donors, high-throughput TCR beta sequencing was used to judge whether each TCR beta V gene segment behaved as functional or pseudogenic. Alongside the repertoire data, information on donor age, sex, ethnicity and CMV serostatus was compiled. Genome-wide SNP genotypes for about three fifths of the roughly 670 donors were used in a later genetic analysis, which treated that subset as a discovery cohort. All discovery cohort repertoires had been generated using a single sequencing platform. HLA typing included class I and class II loci at four-digit resolution. The number of donors typed differed by locus, with 629-630 for A, B, C, DRB1 and DQB1, 522 for DQA1, approximately 580 for DPA1, and some 440 for DPB1. A handful of DR-DQ haplotypes were handled as single units for association and clustering because linkage in the cohort was strong. Among some 410 genotyped donors of the cohort, an average of approximately 240,000 unique TCR beta nucleotide sequences were sequenced per donor, around 20% of them non-productive. What the research found in general, with its limitations: A cluster of highly shared sequence variants was judged likely to be a technical artifact of the sequencing pipeline. A later genetic analysis associated a missense DCLRE1C variant with V-gene and J-gene trimming of TCR beta chains, and an independent cohort replicated the association. Most TCR sequences were seen in very few donors, while some public TCRs were found in many individuals. The only immune exposure information available for the cohort was CMV serostatus. Because some donors lacked HLA typing at each locus, the association tests relied only on the typed subset. The study gave a list of 150 to 200 TCR beta chains associated with cytomegalovirus. Most CMV-associated TCR beta chains appeared to be HLA-restricted in a later analysis, and the HLA associations seemed to be driven largely by CMV exposure. Cytomegalovirus status was reported to be diagnosed by the classifier with high specificity and sensitivity in both the original and validation cohorts. A further reported finding was that TCR beta sequences accurately predicted the HLA-A and HLA-B alleles for most subjects in the first cohort. According to a later genetic analysis, donors in an Asian-associated ancestry cluster had fewer N-insertions in productive TCRs than the approximately 710-donor mean. In an earlier analysis of 587 of the donors, most TCR beta V segments were observed in productive rearrangements about 90% or about 30% of the time, broadly matching IMGT annotations. Strong co-occurrence of HLA alleles, especially DR and DQ, made assigning TCR associations to individual alleles difficult. Correlated functional status among segregating V segments might reflect linkage disequilibrium, but an unknown experimental factor could not be ruled out. Specific HLA alleles were associated with 16,951 TCR beta sequences at a false discovery rate of 0.05 in a later analysis. According to the authors, the approach could potentially be generalized to other disease states and immunological phenotypes. Three of the identified cytomegalovirus-associated TCR beta chains were confirmed in vitro to be specific for cytomegalovirus antigens. According to a later analysis, parvovirus B19, influenza, CMV and Epstein-Barr virus appeared linked to several top co-occurrence clusters. Sequencing depth was assumed to be roughly uniform across donors in the presence/absence analyses, though that assumption may not hold. Because the 87-base-pair reads could not distinguish some IMGT-functional V segments, including TRBV6-2 and TRBV6-3, those segments were excluded. Only TCR beta chains were sequenced in this cohort, and the absence of alpha or paired-chain data limited detectable features. In a later analysis, TCR association rates were found to vary across HLA loci, with the most associated TCRs seen for DRB1 alleles and the fewest for HLA-C alleles. In a later analysis, HLA-associated TCR beta chains showed more clonal expansion and lower generation probabilities than non-associated chains that were equally common. Because counts were too low, about 18 rarely observed V segments, including chromosome 9 orphons, were excluded from the earlier analysis of several hundred of the donors.

The library was prepared using the immunoSEQ multiplex PCR assay. The multiplex PCR relied on a mix of 60 forward primers for TCR Vbeta segments and 13 reverse primers for TCR Jbeta segments. The CDR3 region of rearranged TCR beta genes was amplified from genomic DNA with a multiplex PCR assay. The amplified TCR beta libraries were sequenced on the Illumina HiSeq System as 87-base-pair reads. Regarding the original processing steps: In a later analysis, roughly 80 million unique TCR beta chains were counted across the 690 or so repertoires, and roughly 10 million of these chains were shared by at least two donors. To remove PCR and sequencing errors, raw reads were error-corrected and collapsed into unique sequences using a nearest-neighbor algorithm that merged closely related sequences. Alignment of CDR3 sequences to IMGT reference sequences was used to assign V, D and J gene segments. For a sequence to be retained, a match of at least six nucleotides was required to both a V gene segment and a J gene segment. A rearrangement was called productive if the CDR3 had no stop codons and remained in frame with V and J, and every other rearrangement was called non-productive. CDR3 was defined by IMGT convention, running from the second conserved V-encoded cysteine to the conserved J-encoded phenylalanine. Sequences without an unambiguous match to a single V gene segment were excluded from the earlier analysis of about 600 of the donors. An earlier analysis of approximately 590 of the donors classified V segments as functional when productive rearrangements were above 56.7% and as segregating when the standard deviation between donors was above 5%. A statistical classification framework was built to diagnose cytomegalovirus status from the catalog of TCR beta chain sequences. In a later analysis, TCR nucleotide sequences were compared against IMGT/GENE-DB human TR gene sequences so that V and J genes could be assigned. In a later analysis, CDR3 sequences and most-parsimonious VDJ recombination scenarios were assigned using the TCRdist pipeline. In a later analysis, each TCR beta chain was defined by its CDR3 amino acid sequence together with its V-gene family, and reads lacking a unique V-gene family were excluded. In a later analysis, approximately 590 highly shared, low-generation-probability nucleotide sequences were removed to address suspected cross-contamination and a sequencing artifact. A later analysis calculated a clonal expansion index for each public chain from normalized within-repertoire ranks of inferred template counts. A later analysis computed generation probabilities with a VDJ recombination model fitted to out-of-frame rearrangements, and checked the results against IGoR. In a later analysis, TCR-TCR, TCR-HLA and TCR-CMV co-occurrence was scored with hypergeometric tests, and a repertoire-size bias correction was applied to TCR pairs. A later analysis estimated false discovery rates by permuting HLA or CMV assignments 20 times. In a later analysis, co-occurring TCRs were grouped using DBSCAN, with TCRdist sequence similarity added in when clustering inside HLA-allele-positive subsets. Repertoires with fewer than 30,000 or more than 120,000 public chains were left out of co-occurrence clustering, as were several repertoires with anomalous nucleotide sharing. Here the immuneACCESS table is served through TCRdb, limited to in-frame sequences with V and J called. Missing clones are a known gap in these copies; in checked studies unresolved V genes cover under half, and the rest lacks a known reason. The V and J calls and clone size come from that table; D and trimming were worked out from the DNA. This sample's table carries roughly 220,000 clones. The ten largest account for roughly 1.1% of the sample.

Sequenced: PBMCs. Recombination linked TRBV10-2 to TRBJ1-2, and 7 bases in between align with TRBD1. This receptor was taken from a girl aged 2-10 years in good health and CMV-seropositive. CDR3 region: CASQGDRFYGYTF. The sequence in DNA is TGCGCCAGCCAGGGGGACAGATTCTATGGCTACACCTTC.